The entry below gives a single TCR beta chain sequence along with its context. Its target is not known. Cultured CD4+ T cells had their DNA profiled by the Oncomine TCR Beta short-read assay. TCRdb ran MiXCR on the PCR reads and lists one entry per CDR3 protein. The sample contains around 15,000 distinct CDR3 sequences, around 52% of which appear only once. This record comes from a study of vaccination and CD4 T cells after COVID-19. Study overall: The authors sampled three convalescent patients on day 14 and on days 161 to 241 post-vaccination. Study observations and caveats: From about 20 to 38, the median of SARS-CoV-2-reactive clonotypes rose without reaching significance.

This CDR3 has 14 amino acids. The trim removed 10 bases at V and 0 bases at J, leaving 7 bases unmatched. The germline V gene has CDR1 MNHNS and CDR2 SASEGT. Time point in this sample: late sampling 161 to 241 days after vaccination in a few convalescent patients. The treatment was: roughly nine-day PBMC culture with coronavirus spike peptide pools or control peptides (ViraFEST assay). ViraFEST sequenced TCRs after peptide-pool expansion of antigen-specific T cells. Here the sequenced sample was CD4+ T cells from blood, cultured in vitro, taken about 7 months after SARS-CoV-2 vaccination. The clonotype comes from a human donor who had recovered from COVID-19. The chain employs TRBV6-1 and TRBJ2-3; 7 positions agree with TRBD2. CDR3 in amino acids: CAISRTSSTDTQYF. The CDR3 coding sequence is TGTGCCATCTCGAGGACTAGTAGCACAGATACGCAGTATTTT.